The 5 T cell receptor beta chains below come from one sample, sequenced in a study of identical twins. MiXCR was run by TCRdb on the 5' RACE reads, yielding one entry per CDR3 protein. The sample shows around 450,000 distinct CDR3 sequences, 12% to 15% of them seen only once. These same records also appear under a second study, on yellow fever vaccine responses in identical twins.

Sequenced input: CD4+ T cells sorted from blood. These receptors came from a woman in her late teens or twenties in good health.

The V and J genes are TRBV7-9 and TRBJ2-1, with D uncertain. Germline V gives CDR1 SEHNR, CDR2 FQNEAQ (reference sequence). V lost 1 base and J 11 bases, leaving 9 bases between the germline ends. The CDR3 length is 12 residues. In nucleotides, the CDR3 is TGTGCCAGCAGCTTAGAACAGTCAAAGCAGTTCTTC. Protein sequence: CASSLEQSKQFF. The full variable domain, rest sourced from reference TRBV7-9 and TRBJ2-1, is DTGVSQNPRHKITKRGQNVTFRCDPISEHNRLYWYRQTLGQGPEFLTYFQNEAQLEKSRLLSDRFSAERPKGSFSTLEIQRTEQGDSAMYLCASSLEQSKQFFGPGTRLTVL.

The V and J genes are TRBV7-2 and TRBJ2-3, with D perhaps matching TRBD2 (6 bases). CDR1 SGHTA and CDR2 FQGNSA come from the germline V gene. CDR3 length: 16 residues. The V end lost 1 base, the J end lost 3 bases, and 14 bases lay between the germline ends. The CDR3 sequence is CASSLEGTGRTDTQYF. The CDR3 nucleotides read TGTGCCAGCAGCTTAGAGGGGACTGGAAGAACAGATACGCAGTATTTT.

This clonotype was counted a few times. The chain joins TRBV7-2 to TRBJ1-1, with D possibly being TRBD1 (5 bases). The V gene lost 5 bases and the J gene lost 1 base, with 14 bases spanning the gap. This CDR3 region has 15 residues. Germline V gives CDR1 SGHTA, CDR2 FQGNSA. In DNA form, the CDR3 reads TGTGCCAGCAGCGCCCTAGGGGTGGGGAACACTGAAGCTTTCTTT. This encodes CASSALGVGNTEAFF.

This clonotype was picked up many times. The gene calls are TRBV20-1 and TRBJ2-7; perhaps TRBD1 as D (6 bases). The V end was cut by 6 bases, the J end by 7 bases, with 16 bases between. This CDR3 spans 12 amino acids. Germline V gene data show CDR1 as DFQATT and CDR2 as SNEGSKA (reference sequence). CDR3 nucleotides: TGCAGTGCCACCCAGGGGCCGATTGAGCAGTACTTC. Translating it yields CSATQGPIEQYF.

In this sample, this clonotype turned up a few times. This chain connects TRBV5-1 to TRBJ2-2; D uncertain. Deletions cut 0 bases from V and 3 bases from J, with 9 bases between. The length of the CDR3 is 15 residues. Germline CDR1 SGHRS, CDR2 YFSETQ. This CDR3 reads CASSLVSGYTGELFF. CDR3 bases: TGCGCCAGCAGCTTGGTTTCTGGTTACACCGGGGAGCTGTTTTTT.